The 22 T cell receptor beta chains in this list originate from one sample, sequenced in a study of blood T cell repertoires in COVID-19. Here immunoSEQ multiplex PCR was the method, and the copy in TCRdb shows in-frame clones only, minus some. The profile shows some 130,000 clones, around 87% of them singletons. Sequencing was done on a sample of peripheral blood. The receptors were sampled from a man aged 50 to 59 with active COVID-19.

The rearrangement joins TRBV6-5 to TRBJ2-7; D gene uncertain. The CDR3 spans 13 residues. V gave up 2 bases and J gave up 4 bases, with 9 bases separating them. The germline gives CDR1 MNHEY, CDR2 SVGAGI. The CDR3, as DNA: TGTGCCAGCAGTTACCTCTTATTTTACGAGCAGTACTTC. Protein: CASSYLLFYEQYF.

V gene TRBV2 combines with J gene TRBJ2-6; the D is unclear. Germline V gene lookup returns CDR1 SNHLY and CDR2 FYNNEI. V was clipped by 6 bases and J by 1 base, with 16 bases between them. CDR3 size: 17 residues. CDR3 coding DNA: TGTGCCAGCAGAGGTCTATTGATAGCATCTGGGGCCAACGTCCTGACTTTC. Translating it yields CASRGLLIASGANVLTF.

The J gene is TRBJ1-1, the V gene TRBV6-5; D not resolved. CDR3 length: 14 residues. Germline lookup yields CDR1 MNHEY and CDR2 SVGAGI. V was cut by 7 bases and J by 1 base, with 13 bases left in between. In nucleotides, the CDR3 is TGTGCCAGCAACCCGGGGAGACGGAACACTGAAGCTTTCTTT. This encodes CASNPGRRNTEAFF.

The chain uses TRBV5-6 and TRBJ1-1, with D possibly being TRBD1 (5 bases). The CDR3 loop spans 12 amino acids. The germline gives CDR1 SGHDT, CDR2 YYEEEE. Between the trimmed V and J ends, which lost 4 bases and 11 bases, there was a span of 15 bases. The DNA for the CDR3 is TGTGCCAGCAGCCTCCCGGGGGGGTTGGCTTTCTTT. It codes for CASSLPGGLAFF.

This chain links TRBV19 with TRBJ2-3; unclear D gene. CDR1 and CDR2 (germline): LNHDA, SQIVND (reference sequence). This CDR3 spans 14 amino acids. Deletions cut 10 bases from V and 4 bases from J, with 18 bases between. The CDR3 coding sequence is TGTGCCACCCGGGTCGGCGAGGTTTCAGATACGCAGTATTTT. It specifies CATRVGEVSDTQYF.

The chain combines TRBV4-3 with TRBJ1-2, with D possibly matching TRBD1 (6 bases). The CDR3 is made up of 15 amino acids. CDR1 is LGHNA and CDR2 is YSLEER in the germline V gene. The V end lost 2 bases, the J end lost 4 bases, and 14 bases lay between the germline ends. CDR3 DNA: TGCGCCAGCAGCCAATCCGGACAGCCGGCCTATGGCTACACCTTC. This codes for CASSQSGQPAYGYTF.

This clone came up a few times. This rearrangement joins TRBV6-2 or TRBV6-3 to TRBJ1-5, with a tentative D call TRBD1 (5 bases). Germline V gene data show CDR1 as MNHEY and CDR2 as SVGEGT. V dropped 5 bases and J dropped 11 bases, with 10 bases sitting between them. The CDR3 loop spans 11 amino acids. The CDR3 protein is CASSQGTSQHF. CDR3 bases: TGTGCCAGCAGTCAGGGAACGTCCCAGCATTTT.

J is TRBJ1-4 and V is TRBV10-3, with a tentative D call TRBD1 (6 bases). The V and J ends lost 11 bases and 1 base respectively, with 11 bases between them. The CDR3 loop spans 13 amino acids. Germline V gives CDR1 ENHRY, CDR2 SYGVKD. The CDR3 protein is CASNRETNEKLFF. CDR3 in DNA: TGTGCCTCGAACAGGGAAACTAATGAAAAACTGTTTTTT.

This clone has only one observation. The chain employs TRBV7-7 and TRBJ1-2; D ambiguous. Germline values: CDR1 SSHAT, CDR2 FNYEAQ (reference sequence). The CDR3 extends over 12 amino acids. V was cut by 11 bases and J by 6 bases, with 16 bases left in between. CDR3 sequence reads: CACGSPGDGYTF. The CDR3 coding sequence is TGTGCCTGTGGTTCCCCCGGGGATGGCTACACCTTC.

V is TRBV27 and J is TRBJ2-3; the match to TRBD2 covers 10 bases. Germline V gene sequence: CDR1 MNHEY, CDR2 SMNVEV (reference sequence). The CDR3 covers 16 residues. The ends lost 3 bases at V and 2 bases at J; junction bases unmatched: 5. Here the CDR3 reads CASSFLAGEFTDTQYF. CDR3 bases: TGTGCCAGCAGTTTCCTAGCGGGGGAATTCACAGATACGCAGTATTTT.

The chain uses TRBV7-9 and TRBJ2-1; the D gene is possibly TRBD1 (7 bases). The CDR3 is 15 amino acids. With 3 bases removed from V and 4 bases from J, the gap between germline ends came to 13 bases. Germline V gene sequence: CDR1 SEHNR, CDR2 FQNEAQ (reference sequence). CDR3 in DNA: TGTGCCAGCAGCTTTAGACAGGGAGGTTACAATGAGCAGTTCTTC. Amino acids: CASSFRQGGYNEQFF.

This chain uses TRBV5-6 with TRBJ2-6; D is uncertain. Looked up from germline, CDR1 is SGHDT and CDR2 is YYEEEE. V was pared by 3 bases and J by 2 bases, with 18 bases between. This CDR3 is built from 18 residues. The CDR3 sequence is CASSSQSTAPPGANVLTF. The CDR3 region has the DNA TGTGCCAGCAGCTCGCAGTCCACAGCCCCCCCTGGGGCCAACGTCCTGACTTTC.

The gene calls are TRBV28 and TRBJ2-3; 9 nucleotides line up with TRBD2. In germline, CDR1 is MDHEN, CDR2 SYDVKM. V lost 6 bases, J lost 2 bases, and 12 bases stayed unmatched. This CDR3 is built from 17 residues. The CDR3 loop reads CASSGLAGALFTDTQYF. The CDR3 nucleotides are TGTGCCAGCAGCGGGTTAGCGGGGGCCTTATTCACAGATACGCAGTATTTT. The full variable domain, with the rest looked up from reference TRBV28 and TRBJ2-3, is DVKVTQSSRYLVKRTGEKVFLECVQDMDHENMFWYRQDPGLGLRLIYFSYDVKMKEKGDIPEGYSVSREKKERFSLILESASTNQTSMYLCASSGLAGALFTDTQYFGPGTRLTVL.

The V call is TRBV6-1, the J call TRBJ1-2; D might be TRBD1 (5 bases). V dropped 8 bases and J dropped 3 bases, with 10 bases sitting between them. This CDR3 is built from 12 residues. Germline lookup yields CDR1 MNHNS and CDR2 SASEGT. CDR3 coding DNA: TGTGCCAGCGGCAGGGCAGACTATGGCTACACCTTC. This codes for CASGRADYGYTF.

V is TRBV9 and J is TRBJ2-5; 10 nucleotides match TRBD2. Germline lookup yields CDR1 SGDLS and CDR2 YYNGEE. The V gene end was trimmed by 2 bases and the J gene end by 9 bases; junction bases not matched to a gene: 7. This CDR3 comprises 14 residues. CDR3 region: CASSVQRGGAAQYF. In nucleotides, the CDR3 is TGTGCCAGCAGCGTTCAGCGGGGGGGCGCGGCCCAGTACTTC.

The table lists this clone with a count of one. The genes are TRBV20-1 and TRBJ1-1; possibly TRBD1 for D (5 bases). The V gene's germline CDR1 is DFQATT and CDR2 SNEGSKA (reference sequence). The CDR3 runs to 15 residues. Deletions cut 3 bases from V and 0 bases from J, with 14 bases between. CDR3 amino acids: CSASQGGVMNTEAFF. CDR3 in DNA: TGCAGTGCTAGTCAGGGAGGGGTCATGAACACTGAAGCTTTCTTT.

The CDR3: CASSLTGTGAGGYTF. In DNA form, the CDR3 reads TGTGCCAGCAGCCTCACCGGGACAGGGGCCGGAGGCTACACCTTC. The rearrangement links TRBV7-9 to TRBJ1-2, with 10 nucleotides matching TRBD1. The germline CDR1 and CDR2 sequences are SEHNR and FQNEAQ (reference sequence). This CDR3 contains 15 residues. V gave up 5 bases and J gave up 8 bases; unmatched junction bases: 11.

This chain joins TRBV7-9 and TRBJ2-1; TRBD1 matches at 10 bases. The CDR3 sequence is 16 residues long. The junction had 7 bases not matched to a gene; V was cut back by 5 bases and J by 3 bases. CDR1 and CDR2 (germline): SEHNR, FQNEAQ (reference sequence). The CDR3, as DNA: TGTGCCAGCAGCCCTAGGCGGGACAGGGGCTACAATGAGCAGTTCTTC. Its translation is CASSPRRDRGYNEQFF.

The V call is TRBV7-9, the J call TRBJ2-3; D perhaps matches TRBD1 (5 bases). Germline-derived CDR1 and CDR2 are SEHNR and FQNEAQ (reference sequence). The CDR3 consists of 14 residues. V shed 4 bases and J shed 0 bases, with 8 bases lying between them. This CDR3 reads CASSYWGSTDTQYF. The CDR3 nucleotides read TGTGCCAGCAGCTACTGGGGCAGCACAGATACGCAGTATTTT.

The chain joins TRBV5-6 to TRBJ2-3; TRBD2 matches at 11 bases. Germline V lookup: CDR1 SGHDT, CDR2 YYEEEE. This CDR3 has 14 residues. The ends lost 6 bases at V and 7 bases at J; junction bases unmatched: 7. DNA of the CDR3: TGTGCCAGCACCGGACTAGCGGGTTATTATACGCAGTATTTT. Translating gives CASTGLAGYYTQYF.

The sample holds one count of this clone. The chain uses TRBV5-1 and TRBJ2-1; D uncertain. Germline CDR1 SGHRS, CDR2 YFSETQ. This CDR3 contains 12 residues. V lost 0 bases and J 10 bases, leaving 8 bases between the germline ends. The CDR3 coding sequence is TGCGCCAGCAGCTTGGGAGGTAGGGAGCAGTTCTTC. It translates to CASSLGGREQFF.

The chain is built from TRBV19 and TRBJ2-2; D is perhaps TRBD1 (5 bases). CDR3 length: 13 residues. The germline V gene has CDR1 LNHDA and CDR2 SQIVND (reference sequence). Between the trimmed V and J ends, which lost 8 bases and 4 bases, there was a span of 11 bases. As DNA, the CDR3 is TGTGCCAGTGGCCCAGGGCCCACCGGGGAGCTGTTTTTT. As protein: CASGPGPTGELFF. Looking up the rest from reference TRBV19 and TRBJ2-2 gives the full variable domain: DGGITQSPKYLFRKEGQNVTLSCEQNLNHDAMYWYRQDPGQGLRLIYYSQIVNDFQKGDIAEGYSVSREKKESFPLTVTSAQKNPTAFYLCASGPGPTGELFFGEGSRLTVL.